This is a list of T cell receptor beta chains from one sample in a study of T cells in localized non-small cell lung cancer. Produced via immunoSEQ multiplex PCR; TCRdb's table is partial and in-frame only. The table shows more than 15,000 clones, with 80% to 90% occurring only once. The material was peripheral blood, obtained before any cancer treatment. These receptors originate from a male donor older than 55 with stage I lung adenocarcinoma. Both conserved end residues are part of each CDR3. The order of the fields is clone size, J gene, D gene, V gene, CDR3 protein, CDR3 DNA. D genes are given only for firm matches. Size is omitted from some rows. Given values are once, few, many or a class for expanded clones.

once,TRBJ2-3,TRBD2,TRBV9,CASSPRAGDITDTQYF,TGTGCCAGCAGCCCGAGGGCGGGAGACATAACAGATACGCAGTATTTT
-,TRBJ2-1,-,TRBV19,CASNPGGDYNEQFF,TGTGCCAGTAACCCCGGCGGAGATTACAATGAGCAGTTCTTC
-,TRBJ1-3,-,TRBV18,CASSQGFGNTIYF,TGTGCCAGCTCACAGGGGTTTGGAAACACCATATATTTT
-,TRBJ1-5,TRBD1,TRBV2,CASSESADRGPQHF,TGTGCCAGCAGTGAATCGGCTGACAGGGGTCCCCAGCATTTT
-,TRBJ2-5,-,TRBV7-2,CASSLASRMGETQYF,TGTGCCAGCAGCTTAGCCTCCCGGATGGGGGAGACCCAGTACTTC
-,TRBJ1-1,-,TRBV19,CASSMRVHQNTEAFF,TGTGCCAGTAGTATGAGGGTACATCAGAACACTGAAGCTTTCTTT
-,TRBJ2-1,-,TRBV7-3,CASSLSVGVSFNEQFF,TGTGCCAGCAGCTTAAGTGTTGGCGTGAGCTTCAATGAGCAGTTCTTC
-,TRBJ1-1,-,TRBV18,CASSPAQGSTEAFF,TGTGCCAGCTCACCAGCCCAGGGGTCCACTGAAGCTTTCTTT
-,TRBJ2-4,TRBD2,TRBV18,CASSPPSGGNIQYF,TGTGCCAGCTCACCACCTTCGGGGGGAAACATTCAGTACTTC
-,TRBJ2-7,TRBD1,TRBV18,CASSPMQGAYEQYF,TGTGCCAGCTCACCGATGCAGGGGGCCTACGAGCAGTACTTC
-,TRBJ2-7,TRBD1,TRBV9,CASSVPHPGQGSYEQYF,TGTGCCAGCAGCGTCCCTCATCCGGGACAGGGGAGCTACGAGCAGTACTTC
-,TRBJ2-3,-,TRBV5-1,CASSLTGSTDTQYF,TGCGCCAGCAGCTTGACGGGTAGCACAGATACGCAGTATTTT
-,TRBJ2-1,-,TRBV7-9,CASSLGQAINYNEQFF,TGTGCCAGCAGCTTAGGACAGGCCATAAACTACAATGAGCAGTTCTTC
-,TRBJ1-2,-,TRBV27,CATGGLGEGYTF,TGTGCCACCGGAGGACTGGGGGAGGGCTACACCTTC
-,TRBJ1-4,-,TRBV4-2,CASTGYNEKLFF,TGTGCCAGTACAGGTTACAATGAAAAACTGTTTTTT
-,TRBJ2-3,TRBD1,TRBV4-2,CASSSQQGVGTDTQYF,TGTGCCAGCAGCTCGCAGCAGGGGGTGGGCACAGATACGCAGTATTTT
-,TRBJ2-7,-,TRBV5-5,CASSLALANSYEQYF,TGTGCCAGCAGCTTGGCCCTAGCGAATAGCTACGAGCAGTACTTC
-,TRBJ2-5,TRBD2,TRBV15,CATSRDLSGSGETQYF,TGTGCCACCAGCAGAGATCTTAGCGGGAGCGGGGAGACCCAGTACTTC
-,TRBJ2-3,-,TRBV9,CASSVGPSEAQYF,TGTGCCAGCAGCGTGGGACCTAGTGAGGCGCAGTATTTT
-,TRBJ2-5,-,TRBV4-2,CASSQDFGSAAEETQYF,TGTGCCAGCAGCCAAGATTTCGGCTCAGCGGCTGAAGAGACCCAGTACTTC
-,TRBJ2-1,TRBD2,TRBV27,CASSSLGGGRPWEQFF,TGTGCCAGCAGCTCCTTGGGCGGGGGGCGTCCGTGGGAGCAGTTCTTC
-,TRBJ1-2,-,TRBV19,CASSIEQNYGYTF,TGTGCCAGTAGTATAGAACAGAACTATGGCTACACCTTC
-,TRBJ2-7,-,TRBV5-1,CASSFDRTEQYF,TGCGCCAGCAGCTTTGACAGGACCGAGCAGTACTTC
-,TRBJ1-6,-,TRBV7-9,CASSLQGAPLHF,TGTGCCAGCAGCTTACAGGGTGCACCCCTCCACTTT
few,TRBJ1-2,TRBD1,TRBV19,CASSTPDRGPDYGYTF,TGTGCCAGTAGTACCCCCGACAGGGGGCCGGATTATGGCTACACCTTC
-,TRBJ2-2,-,TRBV14,CASSRTVTTGELFF,TGTGCCAGCAGCCGGACTGTCACGACCGGGGAGCTGTTTTTT
-,TRBJ1-5,TRBD1,TRBV29-1,CSVDSTRGQGNGNQPQHF,TGCAGCGTTGACTCCACCCGAGGACAGGGAAACGGCAATCAGCCCCAGCATTTT
-,TRBJ2-5,-,TRBV7-6,CASSSRPQETQYF,TGTGCCAGCAGCTCACGCCCTCAAGAGACCCAGTACTTC
-,TRBJ2-1,TRBD2,TRBV6-6,CASSPLERTRSEQFF,TGTGCCAGCAGCCCCCTTGAGAGGACTAGGAGTGAGCAGTTCTTC
-,TRBJ2-7,-,TRBV7-8,CASSWEGATSEQYF,TGTGCCAGCAGCTGGGAAGGGGCTACGTCCGAGCAGTACTTC
-,TRBJ1-4,-,TRBV30,CAWSISYLGEKLFF,TGTGCCTGGAGTATAAGTTACCTGGGTGAAAAACTGTTTTTT
-,TRBJ2-5,-,TRBV6-1,CASRSSATKTQYF,TGTGCCAGCAGGTCTAGCGCAACGAAGACCCAGTACTTC
-,TRBJ2-3,-,TRBV7-2,CASSLGPGDTDTQYF,TGTGCCAGCAGCTTAGGTCCGGGAGACACAGATACGCAGTATTTT
-,TRBJ2-5,-,TRBV4-1,CASSQGSLQETQYF,TGCGCCAGCAGCCAAGGTTCGCTCCAAGAGACCCAGTACTTC
few,TRBJ2-7,-,TRBV28,CASRPSPNLSYEQYF,TGTGCCAGCCGTCCTTCCCCTAATCTGTCCTACGAGCAGTACTTC
once,TRBJ2-3,TRBD2,TRBV5-4,CASSFKSGRMYVGTDTQYF,TGTGCCAGCAGCTTTAAGAGCGGGAGGATGTATGTGGGCACAGATACGCAGTATTTT
-,TRBJ2-4,TRBD2,TRBV4-2,CASSRTSDLAKNIQYF,TGTGCCAGCAGTCGGACTAGCGATCTAGCCAAAAACATTCAGTACTTC
-,TRBJ1-4,-,TRBV6-1,CASSEFGWTAGNEKLFF,TGTGCCAGCAGTGAGTTTGGGTGGACAGCTGGTAATGAAAAACTGTTTTTT
-,TRBJ1-4,TRBD1,TRBV28,CASSPGQGARVGEKLFF,TGTGCCAGCAGTCCCGGACAGGGGGCACGGGTGGGAGAAAAACTGTTTTTT
-,TRBJ1-5,TRBD1,TRBV28,CASTRGTGIGLNQPQHF,TGTGCCAGCACCCGTGGGACAGGGATTGGTCTGAATCAGCCCCAGCATTTT
-,TRBJ2-1,-,TRBV4-3,CASSQDQGGQSNEQFF,TGCGCCAGCAGCCAAGATCAGGGCGGACAGTCCAATGAGCAGTTCTTC
-,TRBJ2-3,TRBD2,TRBV7-2,CASRRGLAGGLADTQYF,TGTGCCAGCAGACGAGGACTAGCGGGAGGGTTGGCAGATACGCAGTATTTT
-,TRBJ2-1,TRBD2,TRBV27,CASRILGTSGSLSLDEQFF,TGTGCCAGCAGGATCCTTGGGACTAGCGGGAGTTTGAGTTTGGATGAGCAGTTCTTC